A selection of T cell receptor beta chains follows, all from one sample in a study of blood T cells in healthy people across ages. TCRdb redid the calling of the 5' RACE reads with MiXCR, one entry per CDR3 protein. In the table there are some 560,000 distinct CDR3 sequences, around 27% of which are singletons. These data also formed part of another study, on T cells of mothers and their children.

Sequences were obtained from blood. These receptors were obtained from a boy younger than 10 in good health. Both conserved end residues are part of each CDR3.

cdr3_aa j_call v_call
CASSSRPGDGGCTF TRBJ1-2 TRBV6-6
CAISEPQGNPRRGYTF TRBJ1-2 TRBV10-3
CASSSWDRGRHGYTF TRBJ1-2 TRBV7-2
CASSGGRYQPQHF TRBJ1-5 TRBV19
CASSPLMGQGYEQYF TRBJ2-7 TRBV19
CASSVQGGYEQYF TRBJ2-7 TRBV12-3/TRBV12-4
CASSPIRAGGLFPHEQYF TRBJ2-7 TRBV16
CASSRLWEGDSYEQYF TRBJ2-7 TRBV5-1
CASSVGQVDYEQYF NA TRBV9
CSVEAGQGSLEQYF TRBJ2-7 TRBV29-1
CSAMGGATDTQYF TRBJ2-3 TRBV20-1
CASSLTPAGNTIYF TRBJ1-3 TRBV12-3/TRBV12-4
CASSSRLAGSGETQYF TRBJ2-5 TRBV5-5
CSAVTGNHEQYF TRBJ2-7 TRBV20-1
CASSEGGIQYF TRBJ2-4 TRBV2
CASSPRDRVVGYTF TRBJ1-2 TRBV6-5
CAWSQGNYGYTF TRBJ1-2 TRBV30
CASSQDPGALAYEQFF TRBJ2-1 TRBV4-3
CASGPTQGGQYF TRBJ2-4 TRBV12-5
CSAQPTSGRRETQYF TRBJ2-5 TRBV20-1
CASSFPGLAGGYNEQFF TRBJ2-1 TRBV5-1
CSARAPTGTGEKLFF TRBJ1-4 TRBV20-1
CASSTSGRAETQYF TRBJ2-5 TRBV18
CASLYGGLRNIQYF TRBJ2-4 TRBV27
CASSPPPRGSNQPQHF TRBJ1-5 TRBV7-8
CSVYPGRQGENYGYTF TRBJ1-2 TRBV29-1
CASSQVPLAGVYEQYF TRBJ2-7 TRBV4-3
CSARGSGGELAKNIQYF TRBJ2-4 TRBV20-1
CASSLVRRDSQHHEQYF NA TRBV5-1
CASTFLTGEQYF TRBJ2-7 TRBV7-9
CASSVAGGWADGYTF TRBJ1-2 TRBV9
CASSTRHGSVYGYTF TRBJ1-2 TRBV14
CASSLSKVAEETQYF TRBJ2-5 TRBV4-3
CASSQSGGAYEQYF NA TRBV3-1
CSVLRDNLYEQYF TRBJ2-7 TRBV29-1
CSARGAGRESSYEQYF TRBJ2-7 TRBV20-1
CASSLEGGRTDTQYF TRBJ2-3 TRBV7-9
CASSRDGLGGQPQHF TRBJ1-5 TRBV7-9
CASVLNTGELFF TRBJ2-2 TRBV5-1
CSVRDRGFNEQYF TRBJ2-7 TRBV29-1
CASSMTGDQETQYF TRBJ2-5 TRBV12-3/TRBV12-4
CASSSSSDQETQYF TRBJ2-5 TRBV9
CASSLHRSGEQYF TRBJ2-7 TRBV27